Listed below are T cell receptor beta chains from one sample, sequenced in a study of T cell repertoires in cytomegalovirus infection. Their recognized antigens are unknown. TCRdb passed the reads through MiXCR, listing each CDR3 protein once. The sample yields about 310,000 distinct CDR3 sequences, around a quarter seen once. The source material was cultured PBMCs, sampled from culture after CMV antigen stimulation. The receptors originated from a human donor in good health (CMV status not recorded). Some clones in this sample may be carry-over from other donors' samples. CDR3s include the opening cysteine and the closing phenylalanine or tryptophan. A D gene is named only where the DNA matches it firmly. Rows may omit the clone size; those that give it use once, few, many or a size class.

CASSLSQDDGYTF	TGTGCCAGCAGCTTATCACAGGACGATGGCTACACCTTC	-	13	-	TRBV11-3	TRBJ1-2
CASSLARLAGHNEQFF	TGTGCCAGCAGCCTCGCGAGACTAGCGGGACACAATGAGCAGTTCTTC	TRBD2	16	-	TRBV5-6	TRBJ2-1
CASSLGLFGRAGETQYF	TGTGCCAGCAGCTTAGGGCTATTTGGCCGGGCGGGGGAGACCCAGTACTTC	-	17	few	TRBV11-3	TRBJ2-5
CASSLGPGATNEKLFF	TGTGCCAGCAGCTTAGGACCGGGAGCAACTAATGAAAAACTGTTTTTT	-	16	many	TRBV7-2	TRBJ1-4
CASSLSPGKVLHF	TGTGCCAGCAGCCTTAGTCCGGGGAAAGTCCTCCACTTT	-	13	many	TRBV7-6	TRBJ1-6
CASSPGGDGATQYF	TGTGCCAGCAGCCCGGGGGGGGACGGGGCGACCCAGTACTTC	TRBD2	14	many	TRBV7-3	TRBJ2-5
CASTRAFEQFF	TGTGCCAGCACCAGGGCCTTTGAGCAGTTCTTC	-	11	-	TRBV6-2/TRBV6-3	TRBJ2-1
CASSEARGLAGYNEQFF	TGTGCCAGCAGTGAAGCTCGGGGTCTAGCGGGCTACAATGAGCAGTTCTTC	TRBD2	17	-	TRBV25-1	TRBJ2-1
CASSSDRGREVVGEFF	TGTGCCAGCAGCTCGGACCGGGGGCGGGAGGTCGTGGGGGAGTTCTTC	TRBD2	16	-	TRBV11-2	TRBJ2-1
CASSREQVPGETQYF	TGCGCCAGCAGCCGCGAGCAGGTCCCAGGGGAGACCCAGTACTTC	-	15	many	TRBV4-3	TRBJ2-5
CASSLGRLAGPKSDTQYF	TGTGCCAGCAGCTTAGGTCGACTAGCGGGACCTAAATCAGATACGCAGTATTTT	TRBD2	18	-	TRBV7-4	TRBJ2-3
CASSPLAGGPYEQYF	TGTGCCAGCAGCCCCTTAGCGGGAGGTCCTTACGAGCAGTACTTC	TRBD2	15	few	TRBV6-1	TRBJ2-7
CASARERFIGLNEQFF	TGTGCCAGCGCGCGGGAGAGATTTATAGGGCTGAATGAGCAGTTCTTC	TRBD2	16	-	TRBV27	TRBJ2-1
CASSLEFWGGSSEAFF	TGTGCCAGCAGCTTAGAGTTCTGGGGAGGAAGCTCTGAAGCTTTCTTT	-	16	few	TRBV7-9	TRBJ1-1
CASRARGQTYGYTF	TGTGCCAGTAGGGCCAGGGGGCAGACCTATGGCTACACCTTC	TRBD1	14	-	TRBV19	TRBJ1-2
CASSDQGGGVTEAFF	TGTGCCAGCAGTGATCAGGGAGGGGGCGTCACTGAAGCTTTCTTT	TRBD1	15	many	TRBV6-1	TRBJ1-1
CASSQGSGAVGYGYTF	TGCGCCAGCAGCCAAGGATCCGGCGCAGTCGGATATGGCTACACCTTC	-	16	once	TRBV4-3	TRBJ1-2
CATSDLLQTGMNTEAFF	TGTGCCACCAGTGATTTGCTCCAGACAGGGATGAACACTGAAGCTTTCTTT	TRBD1	17	-	TRBV24-1	TRBJ1-1
CASRGLAGVGNEQFF	TGTGCCAGCAGGGGACTAGCGGGAGTAGGCAATGAGCAGTTCTTC	TRBD2	15	-	TRBV27	TRBJ2-1
CASSLDLTGFREQFF	TGTGCCAGCAGCTTAGATCTGACCGGTTTCAGAGAGCAGTTCTTC	-	15	many	TRBV7-2	TRBJ2-1
CASSMGRGTEAFF	TGTGCCAGTAGTATGGGCAGGGGCACTGAAGCTTTCTTT	-	13	-	TRBV19	TRBJ1-1
CASSSRQGANTGELFF	TGTGCCAGCAGTTCTCGACAGGGGGCAAACACCGGGGAGCTGTTTTTT	TRBD1	16	few	TRBV12-3/TRBV12-4	TRBJ2-2
CASSVGSTGYGYTF	TGTGCCAGCAGCGTAGGGTCGACAGGGTATGGCTACACCTTC	TRBD1	14	-	TRBV9	TRBJ1-2
CASSSGTWHGQPQHF	TGTGCCAGCAGCTCCGGGACATGGCATGGTCAGCCCCAGCATTTT	-	15	few	TRBV7-9	TRBJ1-5
CATSDIDGIEAFF	TGTGCCACCAGTGACATAGACGGTATTGAAGCTTTCTTT	-	13	many	TRBV24-1	TRBJ1-1
CSSAGGRTDTQYF	TGCAGCTCGGCAGGGGGACGCACAGATACGCAGTATTTT	TRBD1	13	few	TRBV29-1	TRBJ2-3
CASSQGAGTEAFF	TGTGCCAGCAGCCAGGGGGCAGGCACTGAAGCTTTCTTT	-	13	few	TRBV14	TRBJ1-1
CASAGLAGAYSTDTQYF	TGTGCCAGCGCGGGACTAGCGGGGGCTTATAGCACAGATACGCAGTATTTT	TRBD2	17	-	TRBV12-3/TRBV12-4	TRBJ2-3
CASSLVLGGLAEAFF	TGTGCCAGCAGCTTGGTCTTGGGTGGGTTGGCTGAAGCTTTCTTT	-	15	-	TRBV7-2	TRBJ1-1
CASRIIGSIGQFF	TGTGCCAGCAGGATTATAGGGTCTATTGGGCAGTTCTTC	-	13	-	TRBV6-1	TRBJ2-1
CSARSASGSPDTQYF	TGCAGTGCTAGATCGGCTAGCGGGAGTCCAGATACGCAGTATTTT	TRBD2	15	-	TRBV20-1	TRBJ2-3
CASSVEGSNTEAFF	TGCGCCAGCAGCGTAGAGGGGTCGAACACTGAAGCTTTCTTT	-	14	-	TRBV5-1	TRBJ1-1
CASTYSSTSTDTQYF	TGTGCCAGCACCTACAGTAGCACTAGCACAGATACGCAGTATTTT	-	15	few	TRBV6-1	TRBJ2-3
CASSYVTSGVYF	TGTGCCAGCAGCTACGTGACTAGCGGGGTGTACTTC	TRBD2	12	many	TRBV7-2	TRBJ2-5
CASSTGASTDTQYF	TGTGCCAGCAGCACAGGGGCGAGCACAGATACGCAGTATTTT	TRBD1	14	few	TRBV6-8	TRBJ2-3
CASSTQVGGNTIYF	TGTGCCAGCAGCACACAGGTTGGCGGAAACACCATATATTTT	-	14	few	TRBV7-6	TRBJ1-3
CASTQNQGGTGELFF	TGTGCCAGCACCCAAAACCAGGGAGGCACCGGGGAGCTGTTTTTT	-	15	-	TRBV7-6	TRBJ2-2
CASRTLTATRETGELFF	TGTGCCAGCAGAACACTCACAGCGACGCGGGAGACCGGGGAGCTGTTTTTT	TRBD2	17	few	TRBV11-2	TRBJ2-2
CASSLTPKSTDTQYF	TGTGCCAGCAGTTTAACACCGAAGAGCACAGATACGCAGTATTTT	-	15	-	TRBV6-5	TRBJ2-3
CATSDPRKTETQYF	TGTGCCACCAGTGACCCCAGGAAGACAGAGACCCAGTACTTC	-	14	-	TRBV24-1	TRBJ2-5